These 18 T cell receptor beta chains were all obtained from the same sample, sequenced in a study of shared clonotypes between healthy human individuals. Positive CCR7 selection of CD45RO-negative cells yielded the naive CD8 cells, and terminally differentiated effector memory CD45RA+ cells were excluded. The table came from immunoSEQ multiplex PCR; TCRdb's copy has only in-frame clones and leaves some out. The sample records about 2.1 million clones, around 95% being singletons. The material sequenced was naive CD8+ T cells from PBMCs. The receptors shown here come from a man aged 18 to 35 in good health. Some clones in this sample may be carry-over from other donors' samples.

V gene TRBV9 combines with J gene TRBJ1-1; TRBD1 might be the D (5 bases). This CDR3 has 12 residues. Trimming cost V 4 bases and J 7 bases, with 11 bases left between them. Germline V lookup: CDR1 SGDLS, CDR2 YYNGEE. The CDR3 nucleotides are TGTGCCAGCAGCCCCGGAACAGGTGAAGCTTTCTTT. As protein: CASSPGTGEAFF.

CDR3 DNA: TGCGCCAGCAGCCTATCGGGGCAGGGCGACACCGGGGAGCTGTTTTTT. Encoded protein: CASSLSGQGDTGELFF. The chain couples TRBV4-1 to TRBJ2-2; D tentatively reads TRBD1 or TRBD2 (5 bases each). CDR1 is MGHRA and CDR2 is YSYEKL in the germline V gene. This CDR3 spans 16 amino acids. The V gene lost 4 bases and the J gene lost 3 bases, with 15 bases spanning the gap.

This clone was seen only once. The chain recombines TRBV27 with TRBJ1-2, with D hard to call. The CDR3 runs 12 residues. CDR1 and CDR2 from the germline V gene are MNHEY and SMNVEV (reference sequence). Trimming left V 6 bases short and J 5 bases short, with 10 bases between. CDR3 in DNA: TGTGCCAGCAGCGGGAACTTATATGGCTACACCTTC. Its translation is CASSGNLYGYTF.

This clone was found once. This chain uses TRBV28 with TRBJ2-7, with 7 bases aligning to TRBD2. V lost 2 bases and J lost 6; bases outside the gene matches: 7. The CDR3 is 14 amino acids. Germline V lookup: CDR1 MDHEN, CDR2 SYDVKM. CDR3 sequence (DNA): TGTGCCAGCAGTTTACGCGGGAGAAGGCGCGAGCAGTACTTC. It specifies CASSLRGRRREQYF.

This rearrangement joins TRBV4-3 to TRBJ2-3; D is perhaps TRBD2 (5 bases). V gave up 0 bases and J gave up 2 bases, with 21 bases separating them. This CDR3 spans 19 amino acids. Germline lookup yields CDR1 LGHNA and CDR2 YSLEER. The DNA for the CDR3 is TGCGCCAGCAGCCAAGACCTGAGACTAACGAGAGACTTCACAGATACGCAGTATTTT. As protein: CASSQDLRLTRDFTDTQYF.

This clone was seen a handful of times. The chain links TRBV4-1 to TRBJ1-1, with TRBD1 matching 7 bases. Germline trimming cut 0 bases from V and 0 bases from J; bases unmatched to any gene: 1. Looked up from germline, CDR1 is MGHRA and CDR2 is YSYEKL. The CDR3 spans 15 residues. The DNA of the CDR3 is TGCGCCAGCAGCCAAGATGGACAGGTGAACACTGAAGCTTTCTTT. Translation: CASSQDGQVNTEAFF.

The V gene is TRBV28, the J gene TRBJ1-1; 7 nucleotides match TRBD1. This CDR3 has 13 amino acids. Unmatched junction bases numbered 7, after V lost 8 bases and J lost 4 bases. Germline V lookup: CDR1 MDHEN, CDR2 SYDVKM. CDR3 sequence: CASALTGTTEAFF. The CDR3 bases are TGTGCCAGCGCCTTGACAGGGACCACTGAAGCTTTCTTT.

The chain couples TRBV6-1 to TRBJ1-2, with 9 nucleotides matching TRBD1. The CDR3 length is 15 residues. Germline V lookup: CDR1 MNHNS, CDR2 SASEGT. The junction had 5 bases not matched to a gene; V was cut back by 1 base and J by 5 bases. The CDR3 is CASSEGTGEFYGYTF. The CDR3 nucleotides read TGTGCCAGCAGTGAAGGGACAGGGGAGTTTTATGGCTACACCTTC.

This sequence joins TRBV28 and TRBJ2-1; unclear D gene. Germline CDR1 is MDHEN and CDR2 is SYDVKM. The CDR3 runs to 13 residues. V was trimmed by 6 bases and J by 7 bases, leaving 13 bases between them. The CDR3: CASRMTENNEQFF. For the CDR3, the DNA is TGTGCCAGCAGAATGACGGAGAATAATGAGCAGTTCTTC.

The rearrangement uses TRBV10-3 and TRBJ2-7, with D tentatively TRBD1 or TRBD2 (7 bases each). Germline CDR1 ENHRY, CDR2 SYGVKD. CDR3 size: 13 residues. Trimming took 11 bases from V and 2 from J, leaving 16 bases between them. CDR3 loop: CASAGQRPYEQYF. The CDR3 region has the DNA TGTGCCTCAGCGGGACAGAGACCCTACGAGCAGTACTTC.

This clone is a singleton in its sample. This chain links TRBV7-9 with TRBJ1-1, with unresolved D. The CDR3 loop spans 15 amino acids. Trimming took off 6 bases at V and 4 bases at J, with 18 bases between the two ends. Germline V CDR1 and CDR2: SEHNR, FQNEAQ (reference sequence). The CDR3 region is CASSLLRKLSTEAFF. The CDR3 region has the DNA TGTGCCAGCAGTTTACTGCGGAAGTTGAGCACTGAAGCTTTCTTT.

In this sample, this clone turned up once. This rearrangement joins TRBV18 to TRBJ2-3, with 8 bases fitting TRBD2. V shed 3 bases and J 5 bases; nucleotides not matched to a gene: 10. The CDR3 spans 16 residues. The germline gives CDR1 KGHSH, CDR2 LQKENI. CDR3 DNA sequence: TGTGCCAGCTCACCCACGGGACTAGTGCGTCAAGATACGCAGTATTTT. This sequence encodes CASSPTGLVRQDTQYF.

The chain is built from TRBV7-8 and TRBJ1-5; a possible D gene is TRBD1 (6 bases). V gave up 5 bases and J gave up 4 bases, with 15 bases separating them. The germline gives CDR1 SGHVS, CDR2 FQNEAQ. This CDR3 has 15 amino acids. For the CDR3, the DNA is TGTGCCAGCAGCGAACAGAGGGGGAGGAATCAGCCCCAGCATTTT. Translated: CASSEQRGRNQPQHF.

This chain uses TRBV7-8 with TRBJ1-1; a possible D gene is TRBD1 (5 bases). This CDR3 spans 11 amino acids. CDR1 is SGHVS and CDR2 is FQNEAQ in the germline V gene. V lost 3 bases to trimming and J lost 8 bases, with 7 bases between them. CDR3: CASSFAGEAFF. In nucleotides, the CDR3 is TGTGCCAGCAGCTTTGCAGGGGAAGCTTTCTTT.

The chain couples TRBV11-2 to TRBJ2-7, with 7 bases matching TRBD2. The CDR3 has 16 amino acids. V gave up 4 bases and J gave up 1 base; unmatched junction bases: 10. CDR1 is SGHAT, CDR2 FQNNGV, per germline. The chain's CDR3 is CASSYQRASGSYEQYF. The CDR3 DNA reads TGTGCCAGCAGCTACCAGAGGGCTAGCGGTTCCTACGAGCAGTACTTC.

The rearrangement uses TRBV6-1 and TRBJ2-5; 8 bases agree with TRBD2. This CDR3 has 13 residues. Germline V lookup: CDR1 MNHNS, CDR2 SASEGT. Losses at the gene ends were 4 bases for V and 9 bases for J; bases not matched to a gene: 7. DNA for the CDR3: TGTGCCAGCAGTGTTTATAGCGGGGAGGCCCAGTACTTC. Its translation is CASSVYSGEAQYF.

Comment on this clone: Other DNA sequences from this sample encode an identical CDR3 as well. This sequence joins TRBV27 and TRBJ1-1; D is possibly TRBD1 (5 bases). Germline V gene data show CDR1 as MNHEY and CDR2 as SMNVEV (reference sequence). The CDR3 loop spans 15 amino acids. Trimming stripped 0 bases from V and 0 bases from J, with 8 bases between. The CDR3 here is CASSLSRGMNTEAFF. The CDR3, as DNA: TGTGCCAGCAGTTTATCACGGGGGATGAACACTGAAGCTTTCTTT.

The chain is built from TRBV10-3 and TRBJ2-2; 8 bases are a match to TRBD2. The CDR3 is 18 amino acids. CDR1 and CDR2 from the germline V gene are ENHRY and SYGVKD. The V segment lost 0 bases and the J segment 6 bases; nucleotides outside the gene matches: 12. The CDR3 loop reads CAISESDGGRWRAGELFF. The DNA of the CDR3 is TGTGCCATCAGTGAGTCGGATGGCGGGAGGTGGCGCGCCGGGGAGCTGTTTTTT.